This is a list of T cell receptor beta chains from one sample in a study of T-cell reconstitution after alpha-beta-depleted transplantation in children. TCRdb used MiXCR to reprocess the PCR reads, holding one entry per CDR3 protein. The sample has around 230,000 distinct CDR3 sequences, roughly 15% seen once; the top ten hold 43%. Source: PBMCs, mostly from graft donor cells, taken 360 days after TCRalphabeta/CD19-depleted stem cell transplant. Source of these receptors: a male patient between 2 and 10 years old who had a stem cell transplant for acute lymphoblastic leukemia, so the T cells may come from the graft donor. The CDR3 runs from the conserved cysteine through the conserved F or W. The D gene is left open where the match is weak. Part of the rows lack a size; the others show once, few, many or a class for expanded clones.

v_gene	d_gene	abundance	j_gene	len	CDR3nt	CDR3aa
TRBV15	.	.	TRBJ2-3	17	TGTGCCACCAGCAGAGATCGGGGCGGGGGCCCGGCGGATACGCAGTATTTT	CATSRDRGGGPADTQYF
TRBV4-2	.	.	TRBJ2-3	15	TGTGCCAGCAGCCAAGGGGTTGCCGCGGGGGATACGCAGTATTTT	CASSQGVAAGDTQYF
TRBV12-3/TRBV12-4	TRBD2	.	TRBJ2-3	15	TGTGCCAGCAGTACCCGGGGGGGAGACACAGATACGCAGTATTTT	CASSTRGGDTDTQYF
TRBV5-6	TRBD1	few	TRBJ1-1	17	TGTGCCAGCAGCCGGCGCACGTCGGGACAGGGCTACACTGAAGCTTTCTTT	CASSRRTSGQGYTEAFF
TRBV5-1	.	.	TRBJ2-1	12	TGCGCCAGCACTCCCGGGGTAAATGAGCAGTTCTTC	CASTPGVNEQFF
TRBV25-1	TRBD2	few	TRBJ2-3	15	TGTGCCAGCAGTGAGGCGGGAGTTAGCACAGATACGCAGTATTTT	CASSEAGVSTDTQYF
TRBV6-1	.	few	TRBJ2-7	14	TGTGCCAGCAGTAAGCAACAGGGAGGCTACGAGCAGTACTTC	CASSKQQGGYEQYF
TRBV6-6	.	.	TRBJ1-2	12	TGTGCCAGCAGTTACGGGAGCGGCGGCTACACCTTC	CASSYGSGGYTF
TRBV10-3	.	few	TRBJ2-7	14	TGTGCCATCACCCGGGGACCGGGGTACTACGAGCAGTACTTC	CAITRGPGYYEQYF
TRBV30	TRBD1	few	TRBJ2-5	17	TGTGCCTGGAGTGGAGTGGGCCGGGACAGGTCCCAAGAGACCCAGTACTTC	CAWSGVGRDRSQETQYF
TRBV29-1	.	.	TRBJ1-1	14	TGCAGCGTTGAAACCGGAACAGGGAGGGCTGAAGCTTTCTTT	CSVETGTGRAEAFF
TRBV5-1	TRBD1	.	TRBJ1-2	16	TGCGCCAGCAGACCGGGACAGGGGGCTATAGGCTATGGCTACACCTTC	CASRPGQGAIGYGYTF
TRBV5-1	.	.	TRBJ2-5	14	TGCGCCAGCAGCTTGGGGACAACCCAAGAGACCCAGTACTTC	CASSLGTTQETQYF
TRBV5-4	.	many	TRBJ2-4	14	TGTGCCAGCAGCTTGGAGGCTAGCGAGAACATTCAGTACTTC	CASSLEASENIQYF
TRBV7-7	.	.	TRBJ2-2	16	TGTGCCAGCAGCCCTCCACCTGGGACTTCCGACGGGGAGCTGTTTTTT	CASSPPPGTSDGELFF
TRBV19	TRBD2	.	TRBJ2-1	12	TGTGCCAGTAGTAGCACTAGCGGGGGGACGTTCTTC	CASSSTSGGTFF
TRBV10-1	.	many	TRBJ2-1	16	TGCGCCAGCATCGTTACTCATTCTAGTTCCTACAATGAGCAGTTCTTC	CASIVTHSSSYNEQFF
TRBV4-3	.	.	TRBJ1-4	13	TGCGCCAGCAGCCAAGAAGTCGGCGAAAAACTGTTTTTT	CASSQEVGEKLFF
TRBV7-2	.	many	TRBJ2-2	17	TGTGCCAGCAGCCTTTTAATGGAGAGGGCCTTGGGCGGGGAGCTGTTTTTT	CASSLLMERALGGELFF